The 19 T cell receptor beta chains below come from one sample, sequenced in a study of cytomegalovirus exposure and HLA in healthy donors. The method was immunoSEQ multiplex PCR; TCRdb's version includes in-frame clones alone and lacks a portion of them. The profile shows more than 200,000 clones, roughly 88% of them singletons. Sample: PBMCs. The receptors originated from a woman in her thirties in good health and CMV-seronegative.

DNA for the CDR3: TGTGCCAGCAGTAGCGCCGGGACAGGGGCAGATACGCAGTATTTT. Translating gives CASSSAGTGADTQYF. V is TRBV11-1 and J is TRBJ2-3; 10 bases map to TRBD1. After removal of 6 bases from V and 4 bases from J, the junction contained 7 bases not matched to a gene. The CDR3 loop spans 15 amino acids. The germline V gene encodes CDR1 SGHAT and CDR2 FQDESV (reference sequence).

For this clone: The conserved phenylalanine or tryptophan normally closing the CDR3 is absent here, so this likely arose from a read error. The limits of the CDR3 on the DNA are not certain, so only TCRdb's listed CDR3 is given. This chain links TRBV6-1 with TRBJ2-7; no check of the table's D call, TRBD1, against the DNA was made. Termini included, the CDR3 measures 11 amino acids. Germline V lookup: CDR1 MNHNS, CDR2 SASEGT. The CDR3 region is CANDAPGQGIL.

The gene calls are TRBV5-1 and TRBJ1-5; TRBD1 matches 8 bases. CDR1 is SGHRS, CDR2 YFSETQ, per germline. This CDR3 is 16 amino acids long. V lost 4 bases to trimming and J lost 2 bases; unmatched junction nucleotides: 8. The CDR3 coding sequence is TGCGCCAGCAGCATGGGAGGACAGGGTGGCAATCAGCCCCAGCATTTT. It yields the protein CASSMGGQGGNQPQHF.

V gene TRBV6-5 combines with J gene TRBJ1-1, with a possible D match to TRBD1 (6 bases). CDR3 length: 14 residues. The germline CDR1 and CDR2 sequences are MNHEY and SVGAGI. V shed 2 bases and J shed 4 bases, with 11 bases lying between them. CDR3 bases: TGTGCCAGCAGTTACGCGGGGGCTACCACTGAAGCTTTCTTT. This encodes CASSYAGATTEAFF.

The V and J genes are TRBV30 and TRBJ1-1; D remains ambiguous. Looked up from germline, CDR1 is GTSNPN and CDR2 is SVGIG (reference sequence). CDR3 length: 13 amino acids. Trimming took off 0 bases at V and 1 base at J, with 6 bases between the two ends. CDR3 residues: CAWSVGGNTEAFF. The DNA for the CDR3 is TGTGCCTGGAGTGTGGGTGGGAACACTGAAGCTTTCTTT.

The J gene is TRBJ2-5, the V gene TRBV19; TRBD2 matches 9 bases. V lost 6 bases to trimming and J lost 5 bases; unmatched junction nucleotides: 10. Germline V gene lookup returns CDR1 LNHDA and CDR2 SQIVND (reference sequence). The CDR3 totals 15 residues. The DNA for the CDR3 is TGTGCCAGTAGCCCGGATAGCGGGAGTGGGGAGACCCAGTACTTC. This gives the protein CASSPDSGSGETQYF.

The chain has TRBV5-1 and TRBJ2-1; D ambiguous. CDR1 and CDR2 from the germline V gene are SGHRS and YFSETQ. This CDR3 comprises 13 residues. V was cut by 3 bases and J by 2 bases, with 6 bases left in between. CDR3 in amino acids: CASSSHTYNEQFF. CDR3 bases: TGCGCCAGCAGCTCACATACCTACAATGAGCAGTTCTTC.

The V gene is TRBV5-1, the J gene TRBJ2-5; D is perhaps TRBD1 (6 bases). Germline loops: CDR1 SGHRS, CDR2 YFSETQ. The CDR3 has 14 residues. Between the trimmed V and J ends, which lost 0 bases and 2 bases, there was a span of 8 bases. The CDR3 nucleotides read TGCGCCAGCAGCTTGGGGACAGAACAAGAGACCCAGTACTTC. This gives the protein CASSLGTEQETQYF.

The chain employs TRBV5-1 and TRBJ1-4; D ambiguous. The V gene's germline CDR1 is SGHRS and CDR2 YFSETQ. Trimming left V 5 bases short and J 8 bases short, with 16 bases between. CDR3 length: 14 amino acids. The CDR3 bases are TGCGCCAGCAGAGTCGACCCTGATCGAGAAAAACTGTTTTTT. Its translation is CASRVDPDREKLFF. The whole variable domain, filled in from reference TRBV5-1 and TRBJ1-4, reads KAGVTQTPRYLIKTRGQQVTLSCSPISGHRSVSWYQQTPGQGLQFLFEYFSETQRNKGNFPGRFSGRQFSNSRSEMNVSTLELGDSALYLCASRVDPDREKLFFGSGTQLSVL.

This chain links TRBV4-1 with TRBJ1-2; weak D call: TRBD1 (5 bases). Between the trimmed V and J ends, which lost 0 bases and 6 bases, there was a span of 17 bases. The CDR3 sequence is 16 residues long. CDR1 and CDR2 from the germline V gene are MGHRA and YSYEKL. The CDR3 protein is CASSQDRQLRPDGYTF. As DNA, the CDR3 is TGCGCCAGCAGCCAAGATCGACAGTTAAGGCCAGATGGCTACACCTTC.

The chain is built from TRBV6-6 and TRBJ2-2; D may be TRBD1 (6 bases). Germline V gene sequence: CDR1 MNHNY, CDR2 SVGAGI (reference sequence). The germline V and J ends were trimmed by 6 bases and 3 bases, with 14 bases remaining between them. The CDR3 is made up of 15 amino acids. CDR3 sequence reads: CASRGALRDTGELFF. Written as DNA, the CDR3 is TGTGCCAGCAGGGGGGCCCTTAGAGACACCGGGGAGCTGTTTTTT.

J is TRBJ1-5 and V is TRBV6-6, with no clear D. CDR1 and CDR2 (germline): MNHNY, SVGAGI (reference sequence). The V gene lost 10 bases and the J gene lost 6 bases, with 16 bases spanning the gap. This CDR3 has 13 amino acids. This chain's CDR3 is CATQLGLGQPQHF. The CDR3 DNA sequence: TGTGCCACCCAACTGGGGTTGGGTCAGCCCCAGCATTTT.

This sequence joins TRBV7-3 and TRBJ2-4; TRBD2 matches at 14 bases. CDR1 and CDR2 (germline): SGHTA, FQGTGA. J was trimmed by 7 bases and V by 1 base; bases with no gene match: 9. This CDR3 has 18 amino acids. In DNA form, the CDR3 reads TGTGCCAGCAGCTTAAAGGGGGGACTAGCGGGAGACTTCAACATTCAGTACTTC. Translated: CASSLKGGLAGDFNIQYF. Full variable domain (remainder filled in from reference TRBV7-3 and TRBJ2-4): GAGVSQTPSNKVTEKGKYVELRCDPISGHTALYWYRQSLGQGPEFLIYFQGTGAADDSGLPNDRFFAVRPEGSVSTLKIQRTERGDSAVYLCASSLKGGLAGDFNIQYFGAGTRLSVL.

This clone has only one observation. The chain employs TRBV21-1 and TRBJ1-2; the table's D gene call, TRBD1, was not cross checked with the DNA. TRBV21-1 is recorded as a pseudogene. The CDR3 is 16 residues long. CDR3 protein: CASSKPPRRGQGGYTF. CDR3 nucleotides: TGTGCCAGCAGCAAACCCCCCCGCAGGGGGCAAGGTGGCTACACCTTC.

The CDR3 spells CASSYSVELNTEAFF. In DNA form, the CDR3 reads TGTGCCAGCAGTTACTCGGTCGAGTTGAACACTGAAGCTTTCTTT. V gene TRBV6-5 combines with J gene TRBJ1-1; no clear D. V lost 0 bases to trimming and J lost 0 bases, with 8 bases between them. Germline-derived CDR1 and CDR2 are MNHEY and SVGAGI. The CDR3 is made up of 15 amino acids.

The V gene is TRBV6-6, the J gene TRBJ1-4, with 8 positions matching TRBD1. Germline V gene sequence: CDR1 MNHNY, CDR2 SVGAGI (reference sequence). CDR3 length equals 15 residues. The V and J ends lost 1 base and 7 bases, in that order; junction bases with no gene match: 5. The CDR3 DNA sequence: TGTGCCAGCAGTTACTTCGGACAGGGTGTTGAAAAACTGTTTTTT. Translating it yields CASSYFGQGVEKLFF.

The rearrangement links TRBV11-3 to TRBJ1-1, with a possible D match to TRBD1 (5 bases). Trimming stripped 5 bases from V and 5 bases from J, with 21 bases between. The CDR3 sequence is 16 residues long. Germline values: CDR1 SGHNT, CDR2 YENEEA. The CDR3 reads CASSPSTGSRMTEAFF. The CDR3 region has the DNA TGTGCCAGCAGCCCATCTACAGGTTCAAGGATGACTGAAGCTTTCTTT.

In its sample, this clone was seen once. The CDR3 region is CASSAGTSGRNEQYF. The CDR3 nucleotides are TGTGCCAGCAGCGCCGGGACTAGCGGGAGAAACGAGCAGTACTTC. The V gene is TRBV27, the J gene TRBJ2-7; 14 nucleotides match TRBD2. The germline V gene encodes CDR1 MNHEY and CDR2 SMNVEV (reference sequence). V shed 6 bases and J 5 bases; nucleotides not matched to a gene: 6. The CDR3 has 15 amino acids.

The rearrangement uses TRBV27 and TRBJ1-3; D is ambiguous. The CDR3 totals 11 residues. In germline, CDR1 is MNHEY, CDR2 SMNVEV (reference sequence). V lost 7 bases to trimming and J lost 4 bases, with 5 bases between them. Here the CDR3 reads CASMTGNTIYF. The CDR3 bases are TGTGCCAGCATGACAGGAAACACCATATATTTT.